The 25 T cell receptor beta chains listed next were all sequenced from one sample in a study of breast tumors, draining lymph nodes, adjacent tissues. Axillary draining lymph nodes of breast cancer patients supplied the node samples. TCRdb independently ran MiXCR on the multiplex PCR reads; one entry per CDR3 protein. This table holds about 89,000 distinct CDR3 sequences, more than 25% found once. Sequencing was carried out using axillary lymph node tissue. The receptors stem from a female donor with breast cancer. Some clones in this sample may be carry-over from other donors' samples.

The chain combines TRBV12-3 or TRBV12-4 with TRBJ1-3, with D uncertain. The V end lost 1 base, the J end lost 0 bases, and 4 bases lay between the germline ends. The CDR3 length is 14 residues. CDR3 loop: CASSLGRSGNTIYF. The CDR3, as DNA: TGTGCCAGCAGTTTAGGACGCTCTGGAAACACCATATATTTT.

This clonotype showed up many times. The chain links TRBV2 to TRBJ2-3; D is possibly TRBD2 (6 bases). V lost 7 bases and J lost 5, with 7 bases in between. This CDR3 is 11 amino acids long. Germline V gene data show CDR1 as SNHLY and CDR2 as FYNNEI. CDR3 nucleotide sequence: TGTGCCAGCATTAGCGGAGATACGCAGTATTTT. It encodes CASISGDTQYF.

This clonotype was observed many times. The chain links TRBV2 to TRBJ1-5, with 9 bases that match TRBD1. This CDR3 region has 14 residues. Germline V lookup: CDR1 SNHLY, CDR2 FYNNEI. The junction had 8 bases not matched to a gene; V was cut back by 8 bases and J by 6 bases. For the CDR3, the DNA is TGTGCCAGCTCGGGACAGGGAATTAGTCAGCCCCAGCATTTT. Amino acids: CASSGQGISQPQHF.

The genes are TRBV6-2 or TRBV6-3 and TRBJ2-2; 7 bases agree with TRBD2. The CDR3 length is 15 residues. CDR1 MNHEY and CDR2 SVGEGT come from the germline V gene. J gave up 4 bases and V 8 bases, and 10 bases lay outside the gene matches. In nucleotides, the CDR3 is TGTGCCAGCTCAATGACTAGCCTTATCACCGGGGAGCTGTTTTTT. Amino acids: CASSMTSLITGELFF.

On this clonotype: Because the CDR3 is missing its conserved closing phenylalanine or tryptophan, this is likely a read error. CDR3 in amino acids: CASTQERGSQPQHS. CDR3 nucleotides: TGTGCCAGCACCCAAGAGCGGGGAAGTCAGCCCCAGCATTCT. The chain employs TRBV6-1 and TRBJ1-5; D unresolved. V was pared by 7 bases and J by 6 bases, with 16 bases between. The CDR3 extends over 14 amino acids. CDR1 and CDR2 (germline): MNHNS, SASEGT.

The gene calls are TRBV5-1 and TRBJ2-7, with TRBD1 as a possible D gene (5 bases). The CDR3 consists of 14 residues. V shed 3 bases and J shed 2 bases, with 12 bases lying between them. Germline values: CDR1 SGHRS, CDR2 YFSETQ. The CDR3: CASSSPGSTYEQYF. The DNA for the CDR3 is TGCGCCAGCAGCTCGCCAGGGTCCACCTACGAGCAGTACTTC.

This clonotype showed up many times. The chain links TRBV7-2 to TRBJ2-7; D call uncertain. This CDR3 region has 14 residues. The germline V gene has CDR1 SGHTA and CDR2 FQGNSA. The V and J ends lost 0 bases and 2 bases respectively, with 8 bases between them. CDR3 nucleotides: TGTGCCAGCAGCTTAGCGGCAGGTACCTACGAGCAGTACTTC. The encoded protein is CASSLAAGTYEQYF.

This clonotype appeared a few times. A much larger clonotype is one base distant, so this may be a read error. This chain joins TRBV5-1 and TRBJ2-5, with 12 nucleotides matching TRBD2. Germline V lookup: CDR1 SGHRS, CDR2 YFSETQ. The CDR3 consists of 16 residues. The CDR3 loop is CAGSLGLAGNQETQYF. The DNA of the CDR3 is TGCGCCGGCAGCTTGGGACTAGCGGGCAACCAAGAGACCCAGTACTTC.

The J gene is TRBJ1-1, the V gene TRBV19, with unresolved D. The CDR3 is 17 amino acids. Germline V gene sequence: CDR1 LNHDA, CDR2 SQIVND (reference sequence). Deletions cut 5 bases from V and 0 bases from J, with 19 bases between. The CDR3 DNA sequence: TGTGCCAGTAGTCCTACCCGGACGGAGAGGTTGAACACTGAAGCTTTCTTT. Protein sequence: CASSPTRTERLNTEAFF.

This clonotype was seen at least ten times. The chain uses TRBV6-2 or TRBV6-3 and TRBJ1-3; D remains ambiguous. Trimming removed 5 bases from V and 2 bases from J, with 4 bases in between. The CDR3 contains 12 residues. Per germline, CDR1 MNHEY and CDR2 SVGEGT. The CDR3 DNA follows: TGTGCCAGCAGTAGAACTGGAAACACCATATATTTT. Translating gives CASSRTGNTIYF.

There are many counts of this clonotype. The rearrangement links TRBV15 to TRBJ1-2; 9 bases line up with TRBD1. There are 13 residues in the CDR3. V trimming: 7 bases; J trimming: 8 bases; junction bases outside the gene matches: 8. CDR1 and CDR2 (germline): LNHNV, YYDKDF (reference sequence). This CDR3 reads CATTHQTGGGYTF. The CDR3 nucleotides read TGTGCCACCACTCACCAGACAGGGGGAGGCTACACCTTC.

This clonotype has at least ten counts. This sequence joins TRBV6-5 and TRBJ1-2, with unresolved D. V shed 6 bases and J shed 3 bases, with 17 bases lying between them. The CDR3 runs to 15 residues. Germline V gene sequence: CDR1 MNHEY, CDR2 SVGAGI. The CDR3 DNA reads TGTGCCAGCAGGCCGTCCTCTCAGATCGACTATGGCTACACCTTC. Its translation is CASRPSSQIDYGYTF.

Note on this clonotype: At one boundary the junction diverges from the germline segment, which might be a read error. The J gene is TRBJ1-2, the V gene TRBV7-2; D remains unclear. Germline V gene sequence: CDR1 SGHTA, CDR2 FQGNSA. The CDR3 sequence is 13 residues long. CDR3 region: CASSQTRSYGFTF. CDR3 in DNA: TGTGCCAGCAGCCAGACACGAAGTTATGGCTTCACCTTC.

This clonotype was detected ten times or more. The chain couples TRBV6-5 to TRBJ2-2, with TRBD2 matching 11 bases. This CDR3 has 16 amino acids. CDR1 and CDR2 from the germline V gene are MNHEY and SVGAGI. J gave up 2 bases and V 4 bases, and 3 bases lay outside the gene matches. DNA of the CDR3: TGTGCCAGCAGTTCGACTAGCGGGATAAACACCGGGGAGCTGTTTTTT. This gives the protein CASSSTSGINTGELFF.

To note about this clonotype: A read error may be the cause here, since a much bigger clone is one base away. The V call is TRBV5-5, the J call TRBJ1-2; 7 positions match TRBD1. With V trimmed by 4 bases and J by 7 bases, 10 bases remained unmatched. This CDR3 comprises 14 residues. Per germline, CDR1 SGHKS and CDR2 YYEKEE (reference sequence). This CDR3 is CASSPEGARTGYTF. DNA of the CDR3: TGTGCCAGCAGCCCTGAGGGGGCGCGGACTGGCTACACCTTC.

This clonotype was observed at least ten times. The chain carries TRBV9 and TRBJ2-1; no definite D call. Trimming left V 2 bases short and J 0 bases short, with 12 bases between. The length of the CDR3 is 16 residues. Looked up from germline, CDR1 is SGDLS and CDR2 is YYNGEE. CDR3 in DNA: TGTGCCAGCAGCGTTTTCCCGCAGAGCTCCTACAATGAGCAGTTCTTC. Its translation is CASSVFPQSSYNEQFF.

This sequence joins TRBV20-1 and TRBJ2-1, with 10 nucleotides matching TRBD2. The CDR3 has 12 amino acids. CDR1 is DFQATT, CDR2 SNEGSKA, per germline (reference sequence). With V trimmed by 5 bases and J by 6 bases, 1 base remained unmatched. The CDR3 loop reads CSARTSGNEQFF. The CDR3 DNA is TGCAGTGCTCGGACTAGCGGCAATGAGCAGTTCTTC.

This clonotype was seen repeatedly, ten times or more. The chain recombines TRBV5-6 with TRBJ1-4; D is undetermined. The CDR3 is 15 amino acids. V lost 1 base, J lost 0 bases, and 7 bases lay in between. CDR1 and CDR2 from the germline V gene are SGHDT and YYEEEE. The CDR3 DNA reads TGTGCCAGCAGCTTGCTTCAATCAACTAATGAAAAACTGTTTTTT. This sequence encodes CASSLLQSTNEKLFF.

This clonotype was seen ten or more times. The V call is TRBV29-1, the J call TRBJ2-7; D possibly corresponds to TRBD1 (5 bases). This CDR3 contains 13 residues. Germline assignment: CDR1 SQVTM and CDR2 ANQGSEA. V lost 6 bases, J lost 4 bases, and 16 bases lay in between. This chain's CDR3 is CSVAPPQGYEQYF. The DNA for the CDR3 is TGCAGCGTAGCTCCTCCTCAGGGATACGAGCAGTACTTC.

The genes are TRBV7-2 and TRBJ2-3, with TRBD2 matching over 13 bases. The trim removed 5 bases at V and 4 bases at J, leaving 9 bases unmatched. The CDR3 contains 17 residues. The germline gives CDR1 SGHTA, CDR2 FQGNSA. The CDR3 sequence: CASSRTSGSRTADTQYF. CDR3 sequence (DNA): TGTGCCAGCAGCCGGACTAGCGGGAGTAGGACCGCAGATACGCAGTATTTT.

This clonotype was observed at least ten times. This sequence joins TRBV4-3 and TRBJ2-3; possible D gene TRBD1, 6 bases. Trimming pared 1 base from V and 3 bases from J, leaving 11 bases between. This CDR3 contains 15 residues. From germline, CDR1 is LGHNA and CDR2 YSLEER. The chain's CDR3 is CASSQGTVRTDTQYF. In nucleotides, the CDR3 is TGCGCCAGCAGCCAAGGGACAGTCAGAACAGATACGCAGTATTTT.

There are many counts of this clonotype. V gene TRBV6-1 combines with J gene TRBJ1-5; D is possibly TRBD1 (5 bases). The V gene's germline CDR1 is MNHNS and CDR2 SASEGT. CDR3 length: 15 residues. V lost 5 bases to trimming and J lost 1 base, with 12 bases between them. The DNA for the CDR3 is TGTGCCAGCAGTCATTCGGGGGGGAGCAATCAGCCCCAGCATTTT. This gives the protein CASSHSGGSNQPQHF.

The chain couples TRBV19 to TRBJ2-5, with D perhaps TRBD1 (5 bases). Germline CDR1 LNHDA, CDR2 SQIVND (reference sequence). V was cut by 6 bases and J by 0 bases, with 17 bases left in between. The CDR3 is 16 amino acids. In nucleotides, the CDR3 is TGTGCCAGTAGCCAGACGTCGACAGATTACCAAGAGACCCAGTACTTC. This gives the protein CASSQTSTDYQETQYF.

At least ten counts were recorded for this clonotype. V gene TRBV6-2 or TRBV6-3 combines with J gene TRBJ2-7; D not resolved. Trimming stripped 2 bases from V and 2 bases from J, with 10 bases between. The CDR3 extends over 14 amino acids. The germline gives CDR1 MNHEY, CDR2 SVGEGT. The CDR3: CASSYGRNTYEQYF. CDR3 DNA sequence: TGTGCCAGCAGTTACGGGCGAAATACCTACGAGCAGTACTTC.

At least ten counts were recorded for this clonotype. The chain joins TRBV6-6 to TRBJ2-7; D possibly corresponds to TRBD2 (6 bases). The CDR3 length is 15 residues. V gave up 5 bases and J gave up 3 bases, with 17 bases separating them. Per germline, CDR1 MNHNY and CDR2 SVGAGI (reference sequence). The CDR3 DNA sequence: TGTGCCAGCAGTGAGGCGGGACCTACTCACTACGAGCAGTACTTC. Its translation: CASSEAGPTHYEQYF.